Listed below are T cell receptor beta chains from one sample, sequenced in a study of post-analysis software for immune sequencing data. TCRdb fed the PCR reads into MiXCR, producing one record per CDR3 protein. This table has roughly 200,000 distinct CDR3 sequences, 29% appearing once. The sequenced sample was blood. These receptors originate from a girl aged 2 to 17 with multiple sclerosis. Both conserved end residues are part of each CDR3. D genes are given only for firm matches. Some rows have no size entry. The others give once, few or many, or a class for an expanded clone.

D	size	J	V	CDR3	DNA
NA	many	TRBJ2-4	TRBV5-1	CASSLAGVKNIQYF	TGCGCCAGCAGCTTGGCGGGGGTCAAAAACATTCAGTACTTC
NA	NA	TRBJ1-1	TRBV2	CASSEPLSTEAFF	TGTGCCAGCAGTGAACCCCTCTCTACTGAAGCTTTCTTT
NA	few	TRBJ1-4	TRBV9	CASSVGGPANEKLFF	TGTGCCAGCAGCGTAGGAGGGCCGGCTAATGAAAAACTGTTTTTT
NA	NA	TRBJ1-6	TRBV6-5	CASSALGLGNSPLHF	TGTGCCAGCAGTGCTTTGGGGCTTGGGAATTCACCCCTCCACTTT
TRBD1	many	TRBJ2-7	TRBV20-1	CSAGQGPPDYEQYF	TGCAGTGCTGGACAGGGGCCCCCGGACTACGAGCAGTACTTC
NA	NA	TRBJ1-5	TRBV11-2	CASSLGFGGINQPQHF	TGTGCCAGCAGCTTAGGGTTCGGGGGAATCAATCAGCCCCAGCATTTT
TRBD2	NA	TRBJ2-2	TRBV20-1	CSARVGLAGEAGELVF	TGCAGTGCTAGAGTAGGACTAGCGGGAGAGGCCGGGGAGCTGGTTTTT
NA	once	TRBJ1-1	TRBV4-1	CASSQDLIFLQVLNTEAFF	TGCGCCAGCAGCCAAGATTTGATTTTCCTTCAGGTTCTGAACACTGAAGCTTTCTTT
NA	many	TRBJ2-7	TRBV7-2	CASSPRTKDYEQYF	TGTGCCAGCAGCCCCCGGACTAAAGATTACGAGCAGTACTTC
NA	NA	TRBJ2-6	TRBV28	CASSLVVGANVLTF	TGTGCCAGCAGTTTGGTCGTTGGGGCCAACGTCCTGACTTTC
TRBD2	many	TRBJ2-7	TRBV20-1	CSGRLAGGNEQYF	TGCAGTGGGCGGCTAGCGGGAGGGAACGAGCAGTACTTC
NA	few	TRBJ2-3	TRBV27	CASGSTGKGGVLDTQYF	TGTGCCAGCGGTTCTACAGGGAAGGGGGGTGTGTTGGATACGCAGTATTTT
TRBD2	NA	TRBJ2-7	TRBV20-1	CSASEPSGRVYNEQYF	TGCAGTGCTAGTGAGCCTAGCGGAAGAGTGTACAATGAGCAGTACTTC
NA	many	TRBJ2-1	TRBV5-1	CASSDIFRESRNNEQFF	TGCGCCAGCAGCGACATCTTCCGGGAGAGTAGGAACAATGAGCAGTTCTTC
NA	NA	TRBJ1-2	TRBV25-1	CASSEYGGGYTF	TGTGCCAGCAGTGAATACGGGGGTGGCTACACCTTC
NA	few	TRBJ2-4	TRBV7-2	CASSVELAKNIQYF	TGTGCCAGCAGCGTTGAACTAGCCAAAAACATTCAGTACTTC
NA	NA	TRBJ1-2	TRBV2	CASSRQENYGYTF	TGTGCCAGCAGCCGACAGGAGAACTATGGCTACACCTTC
NA	few	TRBJ2-2	TRBV7-8	CASSLVNLWDGELFF	TGTGCCAGCAGCTTAGTTAACCTGTGGGACGGGGAGCTGTTTTTT
NA	many	TRBJ2-7	TRBV12-3/TRBV12-4	CASSPQPYEQYF	TGTGCCAGCAGCCCCCAGCCCTACGAGCAGTACTTC
NA	many	TRBJ2-1	TRBV7-2	CASSLALGRQFF	TGTGCCAGCAGCTTAGCCCTGGGGAGGCAGTTCTTC
TRBD1	few	TRBJ2-7	TRBV15	CATSRDYAGTGIYEQYF	TGTGCCACCAGCAGAGATTATGCCGGGACAGGTATATACGAGCAGTACTTC
NA	many	TRBJ2-3	TRBV4-2	CASSQGVRADTQYF	TGTGCCAGCAGCCAAGGGGTACGGGCAGATACGCAGTATTTT
TRBD1	NA	TRBJ1-1	TRBV9	CASSVEGAPEAFF	TGTGCCAGCAGCGTAGAGGGGGCCCCTGAAGCTTTCTTT
NA	NA	TRBJ2-7	TRBV20-1	CSARERPSYEQYF	TGCAGTGCTAGAGAGAGGCCTTCCTACGAGCAGTACTTC
NA	few	TRBJ1-3	TRBV5-5	CASSLAPPTVISGNTIYF	TGTGCCAGCAGCTTGGCCCCGCCCACAGTGATCTCTGGAAACACCATATATTTT
TRBD1	few	TRBJ2-7	TRBV7-3	CASSLNPGTVFYEQYF	TGTGCCAGCAGCTTAAATCCAGGGACAGTCTTCTACGAGCAGTACTTC
NA	NA	TRBJ1-2	TRBV3-1	CASSQQTGDGYTF	TGTGCCAGCAGCCAACAGACGGGGGATGGCTACACCTTC
NA	NA	TRBJ1-2	TRBV12-3/TRBV12-4	CASRGTSGYGYTF	TGTGCCAGCAGAGGCACCTCTGGATATGGCTACACCTTC
NA	NA	TRBJ2-7	TRBV5-1	CASSWTPGIEQYF	TGCGCCAGCAGCTGGACCCCGGGGATCGAGCAGTACTTC
TRBD1	NA	TRBJ1-5	TRBV5-1	CASGTGGPNQPQHF	TGCGCCAGTGGCACAGGGGGCCCGAATCAGCCCCAGCATTTT
NA	NA	TRBJ2-3	TRBV12-3/TRBV12-4	CASSLDLGGRGTDTQYF	TGTGCCAGCAGTTTGGATTTGGGGGGCCGAGGCACAGATACGCAGTATTTT
TRBD2	many	TRBJ2-7	TRBV5-1	CASRAGAPYEQYF	TGCGCCAGCAGGGCGGGAGCTCCCTACGAGCAGTACTTC